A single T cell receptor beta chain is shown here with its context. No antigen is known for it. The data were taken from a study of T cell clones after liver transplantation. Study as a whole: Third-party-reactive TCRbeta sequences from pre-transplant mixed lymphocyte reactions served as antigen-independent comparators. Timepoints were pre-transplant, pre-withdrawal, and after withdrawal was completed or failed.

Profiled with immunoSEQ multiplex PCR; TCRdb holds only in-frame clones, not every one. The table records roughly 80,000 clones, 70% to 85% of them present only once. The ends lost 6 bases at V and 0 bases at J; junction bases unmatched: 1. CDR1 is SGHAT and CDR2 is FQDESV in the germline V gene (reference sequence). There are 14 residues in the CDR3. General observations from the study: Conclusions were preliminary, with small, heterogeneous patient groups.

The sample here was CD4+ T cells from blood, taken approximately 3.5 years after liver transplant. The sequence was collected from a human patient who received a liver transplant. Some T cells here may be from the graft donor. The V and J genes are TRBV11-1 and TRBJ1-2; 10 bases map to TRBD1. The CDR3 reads CASRGQGANYGYTF. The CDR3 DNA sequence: TGTGCCAGCAGAGGACAGGGGGCTAACTATGGCTACACCTTC.